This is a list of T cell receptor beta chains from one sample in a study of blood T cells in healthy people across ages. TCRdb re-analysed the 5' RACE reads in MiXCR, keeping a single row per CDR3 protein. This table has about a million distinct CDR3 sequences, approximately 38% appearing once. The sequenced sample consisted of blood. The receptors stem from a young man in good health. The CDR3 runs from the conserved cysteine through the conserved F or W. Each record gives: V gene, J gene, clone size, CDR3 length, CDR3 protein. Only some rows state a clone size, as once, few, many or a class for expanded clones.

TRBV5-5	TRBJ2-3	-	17	CASSLGGTGIFTDTQYF
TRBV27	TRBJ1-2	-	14	CASRPTGSVYGYTF
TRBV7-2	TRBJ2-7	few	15	CASSLDLGQPYEQYF
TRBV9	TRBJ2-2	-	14	CASSIQGKGGELFF
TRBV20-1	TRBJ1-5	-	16	CSARGPKVVGNQPQHF
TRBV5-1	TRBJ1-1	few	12	CASSLVEGEAFF
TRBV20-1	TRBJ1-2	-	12	CSARRRQGGYTF
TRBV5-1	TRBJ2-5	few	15	CATAEGLPRGETQYF
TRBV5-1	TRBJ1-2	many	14	CASSLGGVDYGYTF
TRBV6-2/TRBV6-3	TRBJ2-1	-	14	CASSRQGLGNEQFF
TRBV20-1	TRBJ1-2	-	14	CSANPGGANYGYTF
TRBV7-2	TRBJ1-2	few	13	CASSPGPQDGYTF
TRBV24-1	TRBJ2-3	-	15	CATSEGTGGADTQYF
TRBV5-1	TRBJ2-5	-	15	CASSLVLDPQETQYF
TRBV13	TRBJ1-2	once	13	CARSLGGEHGYTF
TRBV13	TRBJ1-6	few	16	CASSLGRLTGNSPLHF
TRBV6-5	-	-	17	CASSYSSSRTGNPEQYF